The 29 T cell receptor beta chains presented below share a single source sample, sequenced in a study of multiple sclerosis patients with progressive multifocal leukoencephalopathy. Time point noted: before natalizumab initiation. The repertoire was sequenced with immunoSEQ multiplex PCR; TCRdb's copy has only in-frame clones and lacks some. The sample comprises more than 25,000 clones, around 89% of which are singletons, and approximately 1% rests with the top ten. Sequenced material: PBMCs. The source is a human donor with multiple sclerosis.

The chain is built from TRBV6-5 and TRBJ2-7; D is perhaps TRBD2 (6 bases). CDR3 size: 15 residues. CDR1 MNHEY and CDR2 SVGAGI come from the germline V gene. Trimming removed 4 bases at V and 3 bases at J, with 16 bases between. The CDR3 here is CASSSWRGVGYEQYF. Here the CDR3 DNA reads TGTGCCAGCAGTTCATGGAGGGGTGTCGGCTACGAGCAGTACTTC.

The chain has TRBV28 and TRBJ1-4, with a tentative D call TRBD1 (5 bases). V was shortened by 6 bases and J by 10 bases, with 21 bases between the two germline ends. The CDR3 has 15 amino acids. Germline V gives CDR1 MDHEN, CDR2 SYDVKM. The CDR3 is CASSITMLDTGKLFF. CDR3 bases: TGTGCCAGCAGCATCACGATGCTGGACACGGGAAAACTGTTTTTT. Looking up the rest from reference TRBV28 and TRBJ1-4 gives the full variable domain: DVKVTQSSRYLVKRTGEKVFLECVQDMDHENMFWYRQDPGLGLRLIYFSYDVKMKEKGDIPEGYSVSREKKERFSLILESASTNQTSMYLCASSITMLDTGKLFFGSGTQLSVL.

This rearrangement joins TRBV5-4 to TRBJ1-2, with 7 bases aligning to TRBD1. Germline assignment: CDR1 SGHNT and CDR2 YYREEE (reference sequence). CDR3 length equals 15 residues. Unmatched junction bases numbered 7, after V lost 4 bases and J lost 1 base. CDR3 in amino acids: CASSRQGGDNYGYTF. The CDR3 DNA follows: TGTGCCAGCAGCCGGCAGGGGGGAGATAACTATGGCTACACCTTC.

The chain uses TRBV5-8 and TRBJ2-7; perhaps D is TRBD1 or TRBD2 (5 bases each). Germline V lookup: CDR1 SGHTS, CDR2 YDEGEE. Trimming cost V 4 bases and J 2 bases, with 13 bases left between them. This CDR3 is built from 14 residues. The CDR3 here is CASSPRDGAYEQYF. DNA for the CDR3: TGTGCCAGCAGCCCACGGGACGGAGCCTACGAGCAGTACTTC.

V and J are TRBV7-8 and TRBJ1-1; D not resolved. V was shortened by 5 bases and J by 0 bases, with 13 bases between the two germline ends. Germline V CDR1 and CDR2: SGHVS, FQNEAQ. This CDR3 comprises 15 residues. CDR3 protein: CASSPRGDMNTEAFF. In DNA form, the CDR3 reads TGTGCCAGCAGCCCCCGGGGAGACATGAACACTGAAGCTTTCTTT.

This clone came up once. The rearrangement uses TRBV4-3 and TRBJ1-2; 9 bases line up with TRBD1. V gave up 0 bases and J gave up 5 bases; unmatched junction bases: 7. The CDR3 is made up of 16 amino acids. CDR1 is LGHNA and CDR2 is YSLEER in the germline V gene. CDR3 region: CASSQEMGQGYYGYTF. In nucleotides, the CDR3 is TGCGCCAGCAGCCAAGAGATGGGACAGGGATATTATGGCTACACCTTC.

The rearrangement uses TRBV7-9 and TRBJ2-1; 9 bases line up with TRBD1. Germline V gives CDR1 SEHNR, CDR2 FQNEAQ (reference sequence). V gave up 0 bases and J gave up 8 bases; unmatched junction bases: 11. The CDR3 sequence is 17 residues long. The CDR3 nucleotides are TGTGCCAGCAGCTTAGCGGGATACGACAGGGGGTTGGATGAGCAGTTCTTC. Protein sequence: CASSLAGYDRGLDEQFF.

This chain joins TRBV7-9 and TRBJ1-1, with D uncertain. Deletions cut 4 bases from V and 4 bases from J, with 10 bases between. From germline, CDR1 is SEHNR and CDR2 FQNEAQ (reference sequence). The CDR3 spans 13 residues. The DNA for the CDR3 is TGTGCCAGCAGCTCGGGAGTGGCCACTGAAGCTTTCTTT. Encoded protein: CASSSGVATEAFF.

The rearrangement joins TRBV5-5 to TRBJ2-3; D is unclear. The CDR3 extends over 13 amino acids. Germline V lookup: CDR1 SGHKS, CDR2 YYEKEE (reference sequence). Trimming took 0 bases from V and 5 from J, leaving 7 bases between them. The CDR3 coding sequence is TGTGCCAGCAGCTTGGAAAGACAAGATACGCAGTATTTT. Translation gives CASSLERQDTQYF.

This chain links TRBV19 with TRBJ1-1; weak D call: TRBD1 (5 bases). Trimming cost V 5 bases and J 2 bases, with 9 bases left between them. The length of the CDR3 is 13 residues. Germline assignment: CDR1 LNHDA and CDR2 SQIVND (reference sequence). This chain's CDR3 is CASSQGHNTEAFF. The CDR3 DNA reads as TGTGCCAGTAGTCAAGGACACAACACTGAAGCTTTCTTT.

The chain recombines TRBV28 with TRBJ1-5; unclear D gene. CDR1 MDHEN and CDR2 SYDVKM come from the germline V gene. CDR3 length equals 11 residues. Between the trimmed V and J ends, which lost 5 bases and 5 bases, there was a span of 4 bases. CDR3 coding DNA: TGTGCCAGCAGTGATTATCAGCCCCAGCATTTT. It is translated as CASSDYQPQHF.

This chain connects TRBV10-3 to TRBJ2-6, with 7 positions matching TRBD1. Germline V gene lookup returns CDR1 ENHRY and CDR2 SYGVKD. V was pared by 2 bases and J by 2 bases, with 6 bases of the junction left unmatched. The CDR3 extends over 17 amino acids. The CDR3 region has the DNA TGTGCCATCAGTGAGGAAGTAAGGGGGCCTGGGGCCAACGTCCTGACTTTC. Protein product: CAISEEVRGPGANVLTF.

The rearrangement uses TRBV5-1 and TRBJ1-4; no definite D call. V was clipped by 0 bases and J by 6 bases, with 9 bases between them. Germline values: CDR1 SGHRS, CDR2 YFSETQ. The length of the CDR3 is 14 residues. The CDR3 nucleotides read TGCGCCAGCAGCTTGGCCTCTGCCGATGAAAAACTGTTTTTT. Translated, it gives CASSLASADEKLFF. Variable domain in full (rest from reference TRBV5-1 and TRBJ1-4): KAGVTQTPRYLIKTRGQQVTLSCSPISGHRSVSWYQQTPGQGLQFLFEYFSETQRNKGNFPGRFSGRQFSNSRSEMNVSTLELGDSALYLCASSLASADEKLFFGSGTQLSVL.

This clone has only a few counts. CDR3 loop: CASSYSWQMLFF. The CDR3 DNA reads TGTGCCAGCAGTTACTCCTGGCAGATGCTGTTTTTT. The chain links TRBV6-6 to TRBJ1-4; D is undetermined. V was pared by 0 bases and J by 14 bases, with 10 bases between. Germline V CDR1 and CDR2: MNHNY, SVGAGI (reference sequence). The CDR3 has 12 amino acids.

V is TRBV28 and J is TRBJ2-1; no clear D. Germline V gene data show CDR1 as MDHEN and CDR2 as SYDVKM. V was shortened by 3 bases and J by 6 bases, with 9 bases between the two germline ends. This CDR3 has 13 amino acids. For the CDR3, the DNA is TGTGCCAGCAGTTTTTACCAGAGCAATGAGCAGTTCTTC. Its translation is CASSFYQSNEQFF.

The V gene is TRBV30, the J gene TRBJ2-5, with 7 bases matching TRBD1. This CDR3 comprises 16 residues. V lost 4 bases and J lost 0; bases outside the gene matches: 11. CDR1 GTSNPN and CDR2 SVGIG come from the germline V gene (reference sequence). DNA of the CDR3: TGTGCCTGGAACTCACCCCAGGGGGAGTACCAAGAGACCCAGTACTTC. Translated: CAWNSPQGEYQETQYF.

The rearrangement links TRBV28 to TRBJ1-6; D gene unclear. Germline-derived CDR1 and CDR2 are MDHEN and SYDVKM. V was cut by 3 bases and J by 4 bases, with 7 bases left in between. There are 14 residues in the CDR3. CDR3 in amino acids: CASSLLGYNSPLHF. The CDR3 coding sequence is TGTGCCAGCAGTTTGCTAGGGTATAATTCACCCCTCCACTTT. Supplemented by reference TRBV28 and TRBJ1-6, the full variable domain reads DVKVTQSSRYLVKRTGEKVFLECVQDMDHENMFWYRQDPGLGLRLIYFSYDVKMKEKGDIPEGYSVSREKKERFSLILESASTNQTSMYLCASSLLGYNSPLHFGNGTRLTVT.

The chain joins TRBV2 to TRBJ1-1; 8 bases fit TRBD1. Germline V gene sequence: CDR1 SNHLY, CDR2 FYNNEI. This CDR3 region has 12 residues. With V trimmed by 11 bases and J by 3 bases, 5 bases remained unmatched. The CDR3 coding sequence is TGTGCCCGGGGACAGGAGTACACTGAAGCTTTCTTT. Residues: CARGQEYTEAFF. The variable domain in full, completed from reference TRBV2 and TRBJ1-1, reads EPEVTQTPSHQVTQMGQEVILRCVPISNHLYFYWYRQILGQKVEFLVSFYNNEISEKSEIFDDQFSVERPDGSNFTLKIRSTKLEDSAMYFCARGQEYTEAFFGQGTRLTVV.

V is TRBV7-2 and J is TRBJ2-7; possibly TRBD2 for D (5 bases). Trimming pared 6 bases from V and 2 bases from J, leaving 5 bases between. This CDR3 has 11 residues. Germline V lookup: CDR1 SGHTA, CDR2 FQGNSA. The CDR3 region is CASRRAYEQYF. The CDR3, as DNA: TGTGCCAGCAGGAGGGCCTACGAGCAGTACTTC.

The V call is TRBV25-1, the J call TRBJ2-3; 9 nucleotides match TRBD2. After removal of 6 bases from V and 5 bases from J, the junction contained 6 bases not matched to a gene. The CDR3 has 14 amino acids. Germline V CDR1 and CDR2: MGHDK, SYGVNS. The CDR3 sequence is CASSGGGVLDTQYF. In DNA, the CDR3 is TGTGCCAGCAGCGGCGGGGGGGTTTTAGATACGCAGTATTTT.

This chain connects TRBV5-4 to TRBJ1-2, with TRBD1 matching over 7 bases. CDR1 and CDR2 (germline): SGHNT, YYREEE (reference sequence). CDR3 size: 13 residues. The J segment lost 5 bases and the V segment lost 4 bases, leaving 5 bases of the junction unmatched. The DNA of the CDR3 is TGTGCCAGCAGCCGGGGACAGCTATATGGCTACACCTTC. It specifies CASSRGQLYGYTF.

In this sample, this clone turned up once. This chain connects TRBV30 to TRBJ1-2, with D possibly TRBD1 on 5 matching bases. CDR1 is GTSNPN, CDR2 SVGIG, per germline (reference sequence). V dropped 5 bases and J dropped 5 bases, with 18 bases sitting between them. The length of the CDR3 is 14 residues. The DNA of the CDR3 is TGTGCCTGGGCCTTCTTACGGGGCGTATATGGCTACACCTTC. Its translation: CAWAFLRGVYGYTF.

This rearrangement joins TRBV11-2 to TRBJ2-5, with 8 bases lining up with TRBD2. The V gene end was trimmed by 4 bases and the J gene end by 4 bases; junction bases not matched to a gene: 8. This CDR3 region has 15 residues. Germline V gene lookup returns CDR1 SGHAT and CDR2 FQNNGV. The CDR3 reads CASSSPGLAGETQYF. For the CDR3, the DNA is TGTGCCAGCAGCTCCCCTGGACTAGCTGGAGAGACCCAGTACTTC.

The rearrangement links TRBV28 to TRBJ2-2, with 9 bases that match TRBD2. The length of the CDR3 is 21 residues. The V segment lost 2 bases and the J segment 3 bases; nucleotides outside the gene matches: 19. The germline CDR1 and CDR2 sequences are MDHEN and SYDVKM. DNA for the CDR3: TGTGCCAGCAGTTTAGCCACACCCCCCAGGAGCGGGGGGACTTACACCGGGGAGCTGTTTTTT. Protein: CASSLATPPRSGGTYTGELFF.

This sequence joins TRBV5-1 and TRBJ1-3; D call uncertain. In germline, CDR1 is SGHRS, CDR2 YFSETQ. The CDR3 has 17 residues. Trimming stripped 0 bases from V and 2 bases from J, with 15 bases between. CDR3 nucleotide sequence: TGCGCCAGCAGCTTGGAATTTGGCCTTATAGCTGGAAACACCATATATTTT. Protein: CASSLEFGLIAGNTIYF.

V usage is TRBV5-4 and J usage is TRBJ2-7; D not resolved. Trimming removed 4 bases at V and 3 bases at J, with 17 bases between. The CDR3 spans 15 residues. Germline V gives CDR1 SGHNT, CDR2 YYREEE (reference sequence). In DNA form, the CDR3 reads TGTGCCAGCAGCCGGGCCGGGCAGCCTAACTACGAGCAGTACTTC. This encodes CASSRAGQPNYEQYF.

This clone was counted once. The CDR3 sequence: CASSLSGGFPEQYF. The CDR3 DNA follows: TGCGCCAGCAGCTTGTCCGGGGGGTTTCCCGAGCAGTACTTC. The chain employs TRBV5-1 and TRBJ2-7; 7 bases fit TRBD2. This CDR3 has 14 residues. The V and J ends lost 1 base and 6 bases, in that order; junction bases with no gene match: 7. Germline values: CDR1 SGHRS, CDR2 YFSETQ.

This chain uses TRBV28 with TRBJ1-5; 8 nucleotides align to TRBD1. V dropped 5 bases and J dropped 11; count of bases not matched to a gene: 17. The germline CDR1 and CDR2 sequences are MDHEN and SYDVKM. CDR3 length: 16 amino acids. The CDR3 sequence: CASSTLGQVPPGAQHF. In DNA form, the CDR3 reads TGTGCCAGCAGTACCCTGGGACAGGTTCCGCCAGGAGCCCAGCATTTT.

The chain uses TRBV5-6 and TRBJ2-7, with D unresolved. Germline-derived CDR1 and CDR2 are SGHDT and YYEEEE. The V end was cut by 4 bases, the J end by 4 bases, with 9 bases between. The length of the CDR3 is 12 residues. In nucleotides, the CDR3 is TGTGCCAGCAGCGGAAGTAGGTACGAGCAGTACTTC. Its protein product is CASSGSRYEQYF.